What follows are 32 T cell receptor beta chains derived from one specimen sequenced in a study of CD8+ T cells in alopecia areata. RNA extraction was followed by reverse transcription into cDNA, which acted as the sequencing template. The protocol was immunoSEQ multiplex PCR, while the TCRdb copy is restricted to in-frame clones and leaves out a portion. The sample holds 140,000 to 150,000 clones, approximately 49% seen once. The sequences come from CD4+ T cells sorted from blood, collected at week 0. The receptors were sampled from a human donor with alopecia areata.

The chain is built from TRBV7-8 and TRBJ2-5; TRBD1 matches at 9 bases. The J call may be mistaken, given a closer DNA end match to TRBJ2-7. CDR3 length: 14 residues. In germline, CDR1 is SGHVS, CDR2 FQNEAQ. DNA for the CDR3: TGTGCCAGCAGCAAGGGACAGGGAAACTACGAGCAGTACTTC. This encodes CASSKGQGNYEQYF.

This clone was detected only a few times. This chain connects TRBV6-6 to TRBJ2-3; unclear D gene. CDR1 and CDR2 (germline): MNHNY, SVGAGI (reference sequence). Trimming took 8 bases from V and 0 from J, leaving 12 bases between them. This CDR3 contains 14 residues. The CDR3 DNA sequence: TGTGCCAGCCTCGGGCAGGAGAGCACAGATACGCAGTATTTT. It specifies CASLGQESTDTQYF.

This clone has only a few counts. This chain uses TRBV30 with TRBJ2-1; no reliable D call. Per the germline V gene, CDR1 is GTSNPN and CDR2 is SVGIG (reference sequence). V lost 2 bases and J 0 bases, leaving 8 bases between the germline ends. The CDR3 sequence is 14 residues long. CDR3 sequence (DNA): TGTGCCTGGAGTAAGGCTAGCTCCTACAATGAGCAGTTCTTC. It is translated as CAWSKASSYNEQFF.

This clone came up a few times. The CDR3, as DNA: TGCAGCGTTGGAAGTAGGGGGTACGAGCAGTACTTC. Encoded protein: CSVGSRGYEQYF. V gene TRBV29-1 combines with J gene TRBJ2-7, with D possibly being TRBD1 (6 bases). V was cut by 4 bases and J by 4 bases, with 11 bases left in between. The germline V gene encodes CDR1 SQVTM and CDR2 ANQGSEA. The CDR3 sequence is 12 residues long.

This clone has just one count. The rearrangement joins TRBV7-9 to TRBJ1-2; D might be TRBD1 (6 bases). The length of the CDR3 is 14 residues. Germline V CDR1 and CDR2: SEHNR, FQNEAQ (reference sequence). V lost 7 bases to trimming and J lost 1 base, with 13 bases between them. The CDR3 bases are TGTGCCAGCAATCCAGACAGGCTTAACTATGGCTACACCTTC. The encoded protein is CASNPDRLNYGYTF.

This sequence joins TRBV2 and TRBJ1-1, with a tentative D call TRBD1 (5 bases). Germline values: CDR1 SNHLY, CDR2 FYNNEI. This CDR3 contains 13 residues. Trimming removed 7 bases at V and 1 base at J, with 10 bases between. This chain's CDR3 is CASIIQGNTEAFF. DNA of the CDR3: TGTGCCAGCATAATCCAGGGGAACACTGAAGCTTTCTTT.

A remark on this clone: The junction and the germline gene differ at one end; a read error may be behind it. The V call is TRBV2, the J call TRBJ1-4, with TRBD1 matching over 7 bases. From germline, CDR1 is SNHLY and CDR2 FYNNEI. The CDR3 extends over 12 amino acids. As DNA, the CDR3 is TGTGCCAGCAGTGAAGCGTCGGGACAGCATATTTTT. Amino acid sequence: CASSEASGQHIF.

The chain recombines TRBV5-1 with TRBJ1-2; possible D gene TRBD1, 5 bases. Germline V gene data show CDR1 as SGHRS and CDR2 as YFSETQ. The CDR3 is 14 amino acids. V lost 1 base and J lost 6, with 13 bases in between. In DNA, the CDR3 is TGCGCCAGCAGCTTGAGTCCGGGGCTGGATGGCTACACCTTC. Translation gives CASSLSPGLDGYTF.

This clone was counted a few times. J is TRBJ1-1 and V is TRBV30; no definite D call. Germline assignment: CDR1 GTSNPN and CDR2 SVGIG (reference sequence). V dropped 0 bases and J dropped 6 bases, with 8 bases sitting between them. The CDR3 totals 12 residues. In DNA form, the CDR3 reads TGTGCCTGGAGTGTACGTGGTGCTGAAGCTTTCTTT. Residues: CAWSVRGAEAFF.

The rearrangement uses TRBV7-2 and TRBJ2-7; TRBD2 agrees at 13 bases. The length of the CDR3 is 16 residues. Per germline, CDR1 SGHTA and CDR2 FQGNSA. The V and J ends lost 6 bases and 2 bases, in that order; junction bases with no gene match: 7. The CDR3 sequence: CASSSAGTSGAYEQYF. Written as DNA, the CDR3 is TGTGCCAGCAGTTCCGCCGGGACTAGCGGGGCCTACGAGCAGTACTTC. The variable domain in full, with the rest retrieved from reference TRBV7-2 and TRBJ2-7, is GAGVSQSPSNKVTEKGKDVELRCDPISGHTALYWYRQSLGQGLEFLIYFQGNSAPDKSGLPSDRFSAERTGGSVSTLTIQRTQQEDSAVYLCASSSAGTSGAYEQYFGPGTRLTVT.

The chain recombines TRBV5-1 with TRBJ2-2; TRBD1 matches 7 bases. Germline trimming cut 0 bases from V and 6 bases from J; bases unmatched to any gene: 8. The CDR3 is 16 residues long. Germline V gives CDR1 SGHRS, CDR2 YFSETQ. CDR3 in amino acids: CASSLAPGGPPGELFF. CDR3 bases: TGCGCCAGCAGCTTGGCGCCAGGGGGTCCACCCGGGGAGCTGTTTTTT.

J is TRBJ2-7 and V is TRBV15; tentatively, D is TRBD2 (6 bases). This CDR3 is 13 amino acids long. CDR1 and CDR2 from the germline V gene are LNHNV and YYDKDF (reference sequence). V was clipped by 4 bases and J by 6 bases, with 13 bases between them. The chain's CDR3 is CATSTDQGGEQYF. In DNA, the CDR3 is TGTGCCACCAGCACCGACCAGGGAGGCGAGCAGTACTTC.

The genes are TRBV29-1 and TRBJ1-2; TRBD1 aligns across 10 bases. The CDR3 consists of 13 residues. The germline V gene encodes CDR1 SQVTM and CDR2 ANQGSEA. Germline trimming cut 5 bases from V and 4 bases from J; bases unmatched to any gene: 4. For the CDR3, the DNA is TGCAGCGTTTACCGGGACAGGGGCTATGGCTACACCTTC. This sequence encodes CSVYRDRGYGYTF. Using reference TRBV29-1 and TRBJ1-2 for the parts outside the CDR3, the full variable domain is SAVISQKPSRDICQRGTSLTIQCQVDSQVTMMFWYRQQPGQSLTLIATANQGSEATYESGFVIDKFPISRPNLTFSTLTVSNMSPEDSSIYLCSVYRDRGYGYTFGSGTRLTVV.

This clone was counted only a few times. DNA for the CDR3: TGTGCCAGCAGCCAAGTTCTTAGCGGGAGACCCAATGAGCAGTTCTTC. Translating gives CASSQVLSGRPNEQFF. The genes are TRBV4-2 and TRBJ2-1; 9 bases map to TRBD2. The CDR3 runs 16 residues. Per the germline V gene, CDR1 is LGHNA and CDR2 is YNFKEQ. The J segment lost 6 bases and the V segment lost 1 base, leaving 7 bases of the junction unmatched.

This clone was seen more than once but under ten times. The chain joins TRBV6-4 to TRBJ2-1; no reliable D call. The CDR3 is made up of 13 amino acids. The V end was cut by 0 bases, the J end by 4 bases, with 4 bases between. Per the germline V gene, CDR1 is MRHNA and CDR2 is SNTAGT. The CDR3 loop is CASSDSVYNEQFF. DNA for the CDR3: TGTGCCAGCAGTGACTCTGTGTACAATGAGCAGTTCTTC.

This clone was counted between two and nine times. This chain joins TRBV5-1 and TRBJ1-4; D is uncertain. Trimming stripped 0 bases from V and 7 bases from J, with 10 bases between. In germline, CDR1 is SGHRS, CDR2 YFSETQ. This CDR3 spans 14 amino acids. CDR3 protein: CASSLAWGSEKLFF. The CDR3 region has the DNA TGCGCCAGCAGCTTGGCGTGGGGAAGTGAAAAACTGTTTTTT.

The CDR3 nucleotides read TGTGCCAGCAGCTTACTCCCCTGGGGCACTGAAGCTTTCTTT. Its translation: CASSLLPWGTEAFF. The V gene is TRBV7-9, the J gene TRBJ1-1; no firm D call. The CDR3 sequence is 14 residues long. Germline V lookup: CDR1 SEHNR, CDR2 FQNEAQ (reference sequence). V was cut by 2 bases and J by 4 bases, with 11 bases left in between.

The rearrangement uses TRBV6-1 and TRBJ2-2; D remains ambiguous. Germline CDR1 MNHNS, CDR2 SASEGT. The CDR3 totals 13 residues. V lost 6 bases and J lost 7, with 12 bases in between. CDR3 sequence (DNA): TGTGCCAGCAGACAAGGATCCTACGGGGAGCTGTTTTTT. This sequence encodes CASRQGSYGELFF.

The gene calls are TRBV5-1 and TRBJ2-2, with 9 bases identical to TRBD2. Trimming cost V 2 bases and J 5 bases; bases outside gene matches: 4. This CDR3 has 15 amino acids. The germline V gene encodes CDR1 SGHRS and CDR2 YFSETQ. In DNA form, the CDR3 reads TGCGCCAGCAGCTTTAGCGGGAGCCGGACCGGGGAGCTGTTTTTT. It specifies CASSFSGSRTGELFF.

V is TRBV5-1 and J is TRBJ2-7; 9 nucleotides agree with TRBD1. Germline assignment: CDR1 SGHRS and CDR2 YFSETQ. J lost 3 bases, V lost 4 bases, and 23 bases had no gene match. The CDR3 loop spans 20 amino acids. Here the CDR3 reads CASSGTGQGFVWEVGYEQYF. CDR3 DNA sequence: TGCGCCAGCAGCGGAACGGGACAGGGTTTTGTATGGGAAGTCGGCTACGAGCAGTACTTC.

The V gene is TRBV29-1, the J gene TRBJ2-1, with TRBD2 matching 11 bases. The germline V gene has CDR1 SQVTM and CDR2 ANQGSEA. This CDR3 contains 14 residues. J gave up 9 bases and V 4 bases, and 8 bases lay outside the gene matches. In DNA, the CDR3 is TGCAGCGTTGGTGGGCTAGCGGGAGGCGGTGAGCAGTTCTTC. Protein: CSVGGLAGGGEQFF.

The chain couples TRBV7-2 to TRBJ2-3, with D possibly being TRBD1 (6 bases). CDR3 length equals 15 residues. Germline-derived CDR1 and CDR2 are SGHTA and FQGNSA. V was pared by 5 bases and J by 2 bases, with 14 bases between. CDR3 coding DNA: TGTGCCAGCAGCCTCAGAGCAGGGGCCACAGATACGCAGTATTTT. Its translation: CASSLRAGATDTQYF.

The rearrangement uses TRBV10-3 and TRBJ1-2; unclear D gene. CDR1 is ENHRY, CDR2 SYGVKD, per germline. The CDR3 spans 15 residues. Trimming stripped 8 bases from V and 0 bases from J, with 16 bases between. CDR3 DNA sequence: TGTGCCATCGGGGATCGGGAAAAGGCTAACTATGGCTACACCTTC. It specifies CAIGDREKANYGYTF.

The CDR3 DNA reads as TGTGCCAGCAGTGGGACAGGGAGGGGCAATCAGCCCCAGCATTTT. Protein product: CASSGTGRGNQPQHF. The chain combines TRBV28 with TRBJ1-5, with 9 bases lining up with TRBD1. V gave up 5 bases and J gave up 2 bases; unmatched junction bases: 4. This CDR3 has 15 residues. Germline values: CDR1 MDHEN, CDR2 SYDVKM.

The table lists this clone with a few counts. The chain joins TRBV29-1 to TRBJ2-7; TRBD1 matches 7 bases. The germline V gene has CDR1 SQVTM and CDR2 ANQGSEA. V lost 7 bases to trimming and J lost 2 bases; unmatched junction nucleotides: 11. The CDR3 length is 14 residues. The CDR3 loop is CSAGQAWEPYEQYF. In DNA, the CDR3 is TGCAGCGCCGGACAGGCATGGGAGCCCTACGAGCAGTACTTC.

CDR3: CATSVTGPSYEQYF. The CDR3, as DNA: TGTGCCACCAGCGTAACAGGGCCCTCCTACGAGCAGTACTTC. The chain joins TRBV15 to TRBJ2-5; a weak D match, TRBD1 (6 bases). The last part of the DNA fits TRBJ2-7 better; the J call may be wrong. CDR1 and CDR2 (germline): LNHNV, YYDKDF (reference sequence). This CDR3 contains 14 residues.

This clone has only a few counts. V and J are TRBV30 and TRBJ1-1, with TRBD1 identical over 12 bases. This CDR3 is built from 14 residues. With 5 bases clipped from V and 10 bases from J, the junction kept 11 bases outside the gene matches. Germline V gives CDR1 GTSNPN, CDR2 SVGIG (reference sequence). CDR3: CAWGSRDRGQIAFF. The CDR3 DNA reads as TGTGCCTGGGGTTCCCGGGACAGGGGGCAAATAGCTTTCTTT.

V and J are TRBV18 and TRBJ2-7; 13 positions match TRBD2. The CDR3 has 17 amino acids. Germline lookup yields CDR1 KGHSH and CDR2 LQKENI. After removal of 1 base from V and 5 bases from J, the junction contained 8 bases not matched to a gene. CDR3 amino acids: CASSPLPIGTSGNEQYF. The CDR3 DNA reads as TGTGCCAGCTCACCACTTCCCATTGGGACTAGCGGGAACGAGCAGTACTTC.

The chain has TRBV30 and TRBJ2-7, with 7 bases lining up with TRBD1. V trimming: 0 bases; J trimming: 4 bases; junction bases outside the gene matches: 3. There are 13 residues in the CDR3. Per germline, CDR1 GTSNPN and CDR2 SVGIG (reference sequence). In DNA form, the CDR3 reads TGTGCCTGGAGTGTGGGACAGACGTACGAGCAGTACTTC. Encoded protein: CAWSVGQTYEQYF.

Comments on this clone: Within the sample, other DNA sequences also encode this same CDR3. Here the CDR3 DNA reads TGTGCCAGCTCACCGAGCTCCTACGAGCAGTACTTC. Its translation: CASSPSSYEQYF. The rearrangement links TRBV18 to TRBJ2-7; no clear D gene. This CDR3 spans 12 amino acids. The germline V gene encodes CDR1 KGHSH and CDR2 LQKENI. Trimming removed 3 bases at V and 0 bases at J, with 3 bases between.

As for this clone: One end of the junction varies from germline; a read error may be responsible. For the CDR3, the DNA is TGCAGTGCTAGAATCCCAGACACGCAGTATTTT. This translates into CSARIPDTQYF. The rearrangement joins TRBV20-1 to TRBJ2-3; the D is unclear. This CDR3 is built from 11 residues. Germline CDR1 DFQATT, CDR2 SNEGSKA (reference sequence).

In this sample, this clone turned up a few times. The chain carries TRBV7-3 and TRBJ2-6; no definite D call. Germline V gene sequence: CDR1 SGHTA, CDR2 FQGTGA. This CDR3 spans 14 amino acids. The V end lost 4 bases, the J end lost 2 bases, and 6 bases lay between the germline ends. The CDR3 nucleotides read TGTGCCAGCAGCTCCCGGGCTGGGGCCAACGTCCTGACTTTC. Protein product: CASSSRAGANVLTF.